Below, one TCR beta chain is given with its context. This sample was taken from a study of technical replicates of blood from a handful of donors. Sequencing was performed with immunoSEQ multiplex PCR; in TCRdb, only in-frame clones are kept and a portion is missing. The sample has 95,000 to 100,000 clones, roughly 95% seen once. From germline, CDR1 is SGHAT and CDR2 FQDESV (reference sequence). V was pared by 5 bases and J by 8 bases, with 6 bases of the junction left unmatched. There are 13 residues in the CDR3. Sequenced sample: T cells isolated from PBMCs. The TCR was taken from a human donor in good health. This chain joins TRBV11-1 and TRBJ1-2; TRBD1 aligns across 9 bases. CDR3 residues: CASSRTGESGYTF. CDR3 sequence (DNA): TGTGCCAGCAGCCGGACAGGGGAATCCGGCTACACCTTC.